The 18 T cell receptor beta chains below come from one sample, sequenced in a study of early T cells in non-severe SARS-CoV-2 infection. TCRdb re-called the 5' RACE reads with MiXCR, one entry per CDR3 protein. The sample has over 85,000 distinct CDR3 sequences; about an eighth are singletons. Sequencing input: whole blood. All receptors come from an adult who was a healthcare worker with PCR-confirmed SARS-CoV-2 infection or an uninfected control (not recorded which).

The sample holds many counts of this clonotype. The chain is built from TRBV5-1 and TRBJ1-6, with D maybe TRBD1 (5 bases). The germline CDR1 and CDR2 sequences are SGHRS and YFSETQ. The ends were cut back, 3 bases at V and 7 bases at J, with 11 bases in the middle. The CDR3 consists of 14 residues. CDR3 in DNA: TGCGCCAGCAGCTCAGCGGGACCCAATTCACCCCTCCACTTT. Residues: CASSSAGPNSPLHF.

In this sample, this clonotype turned up a few times. The chain combines TRBV4-1 with TRBJ2-7; 11 bases line up with TRBD1. This CDR3 contains 20 residues. Per the germline V gene, CDR1 is MGHRA and CDR2 is YSYEKL. After removal of 3 bases from V and 0 bases from J, the junction contained 16 bases not matched to a gene. CDR3 nucleotide sequence: TGCGCCAGCAGCCATGATAAGATGGCCGGGACAGGGGGTTCCTCCTACGAGCAGTACTTC. It encodes CASSHDKMAGTGGSSYEQYF.

This clonotype was observed a handful of times. The chain uses TRBV5-4 and TRBJ2-5; D could derive from TRBD1 or TRBD2 (7 bases each). Germline assignment: CDR1 SGHNT and CDR2 YYREEE (reference sequence). This CDR3 is 16 amino acids long. The germline V and J ends were trimmed by 4 bases and 5 bases, with 21 bases remaining between them. CDR3 sequence: CASSPSSGPGGETQYF. As DNA, the CDR3 is TGTGCCAGCAGCCCGTCTAGCGGCCCAGGGGGTGAGACCCAGTACTTC.

The rearrangement links TRBV11-2 to TRBJ1-6; the D is unclear. This CDR3 is built from 12 residues. Trimming left V 5 bases short and J 14 bases short, with 13 bases between. In germline, CDR1 is SGHAT, CDR2 FQNNGV. The CDR3 sequence: CASSSGRATLHF. As DNA, the CDR3 is TGTGCCAGCAGCAGTGGGAGGGCGACCCTCCACTTT.

The chain links TRBV18 to TRBJ2-2; maybe TRBD1 (5 bases). Germline-derived CDR1 and CDR2 are KGHSH and LQKENI. There are 14 residues in the CDR3. Trimming shortened V by 3 bases and J by 5 bases, and 10 bases separated the two germline ends. DNA of the CDR3: TGTGCCAGCTCACCGAGACAGAGGACCGGGGAGCTGTTTTTT. Residues: CASSPRQRTGELFF.

The rearrangement joins TRBV28 to TRBJ2-5; D not resolved. CDR1 and CDR2 from the germline V gene are MDHEN and SYDVKM. There are 14 residues in the CDR3. V lost 5 bases to trimming and J lost 7 bases, with 17 bases between them. CDR3 protein: CASSRRLLSGTQYF. CDR3 in DNA: TGTGCCAGCAGTCGGAGACTGCTGTCCGGGACCCAGTACTTC.

This chain uses TRBV6-4 with TRBJ2-2; D is unresolved. From germline, CDR1 is MRHNA and CDR2 SNTAGT. The CDR3 runs to 14 residues. The V end was cut by 0 bases, the J end by 2 bases, with 4 bases between. CDR3 protein: CASSDSDNTGELFF. CDR3 nucleotides: TGTGCCAGCAGTGACTCGGACAACACCGGGGAGCTGTTTTTT.

The chain is built from TRBV6-6 and TRBJ1-5; TRBD1 matches 10 bases. The CDR3 runs 21 residues. The junction had 20 bases not matched to a gene; V was cut back by 3 bases and J by 3 bases. CDR1 is MNHNY, CDR2 SVGAGI, per germline (reference sequence). This chain's CDR3 is CASSYFRPGVPGQGNNQPQHF. CDR3 bases: TGTGCCAGCAGTTATTTTAGGCCCGGGGTCCCGGGACAGGGGAACAATCAGCCCCAGCATTTT.

At least ten counts were recorded for this clonotype. V gene TRBV5-6 combines with J gene TRBJ2-1; D possibly corresponds to TRBD1 (5 bases). The CDR3 consists of 14 residues. CDR1 and CDR2 from the germline V gene are SGHDT and YYEEEE. V lost 4 bases and J 15 bases, leaving 23 bases between the germline ends. The CDR3 reads CASSPSAGLSHGFF. For the CDR3, the DNA is TGTGCCAGCAGCCCTTCGGCAGGGCTATCCCACGGGTTCTTC.

This clonotype has ten or more counts. The J gene is TRBJ2-2, the V gene TRBV28, with a possible D match to TRBD2 (6 bases). The ends were cut back, 6 bases at V and 6 bases at J, with 17 bases in the middle. The CDR3 totals 15 residues. CDR1 MDHEN and CDR2 SYDVKM come from the germline V gene. The DNA of the CDR3 is TGTGCCAGCAGCGGCGAGCGGGCGGGTCCCGGGGAGCTGTTTTTT. It is translated as CASSGERAGPGELFF.

The V call is TRBV6-5, the J call TRBJ2-7; TRBD1 matches 9 bases. V gave up 5 bases and J gave up 5 bases; unmatched junction bases: 10. The CDR3 covers 15 residues. Germline V gene sequence: CDR1 MNHEY, CDR2 SVGAGI. Written as DNA, the CDR3 is TGTGCCAGCAGTCCCGGACCGGGACAGGGAGACGAGCAGTACTTC. Translated, it gives CASSPGPGQGDEQYF.

The chain uses TRBV20-1 and TRBJ2-3; D is possibly TRBD1 or TRBD2 (5 bases each). Trimming left V 5 bases short and J 2 bases short, with 14 bases between. The CDR3 runs 14 residues. Germline V gene sequence: CDR1 DFQATT, CDR2 SNEGSKA (reference sequence). CDR3 in DNA: TGCAGTGCTTTTCGAGGGGCCCTCACAGATACGCAGTATTTT. This sequence encodes CSAFRGALTDTQYF.

The V call is TRBV15, the J call TRBJ1-6; perhaps TRBD1 as D (6 bases). Germline V gene data show CDR1 as LNHNV and CDR2 as YYDKDF (reference sequence). V was cut by 0 bases and J by 9 bases, with 6 bases left in between. CDR3 length: 13 residues. CDR3 nucleotide sequence: TGTGCCACCAGCAGAGAAGGGGGTTCACCCCTCCACTTT. The encoded protein is CATSREGGSPLHF.

The chain joins TRBV7-6 to TRBJ2-5; D assignment may be TRBD1 or TRBD2 (6 bases each). Germline V gene lookup returns CDR1 SGHVS and CDR2 FNYEAQ. There are 14 residues in the CDR3. V lost 5 bases to trimming and J lost 2 bases, with 12 bases between them. For the CDR3, the DNA is TGTGCCAGCAGCGGGGGGCCGAAGCAAGAGACCCAGTACTTC. Its protein product is CASSGGPKQETQYF.

The rearrangement uses TRBV20-1 and TRBJ2-7; no clear D gene. This CDR3 contains 13 residues. With 3 bases removed from V and 7 bases from J, the gap between germline ends came to 16 bases. The germline V gene has CDR1 DFQATT and CDR2 SNEGSKA (reference sequence). The CDR3 DNA is TGCAGTGCTAGTGGTGGGTCCTTACGGGAGCAGTACTTC. Its protein is CSASGGSLREQYF.

The chain carries TRBV5-5 and TRBJ2-1, with TRBD2 as a possible D gene (6 bases). The CDR3 has 12 residues. The V and J ends lost 1 base and 9 bases respectively, with 8 bases between them. The germline V gene has CDR1 SGHKS and CDR2 YYEKEE (reference sequence). The CDR3 here is CASSLSGAEQFF. CDR3 DNA: TGTGCCAGCAGCTTGTCGGGAGCTGAGCAGTTCTTC.

This clonotype was recorded at least ten times. The V gene is TRBV11-2, the J gene TRBJ2-1; 10 positions match TRBD1. The CDR3 has 15 residues. V was clipped by 5 bases and J by 7 bases; unmatched bases: 8. CDR1 and CDR2 from the germline V gene are SGHAT and FQNNGV. The CDR3 here is CASSTRTGGTNEQFF. The CDR3 DNA reads as TGTGCCAGCAGCACCAGGACAGGGGGTACAAATGAGCAGTTCTTC.

The sample holds many counts of this clonotype. This chain uses TRBV7-6 with TRBJ2-5, with 7 bases matching TRBD2. Germline V gives CDR1 SGHVS, CDR2 FNYEAQ. J gave up 4 bases and V 0 bases, and 5 bases lay outside the gene matches. This CDR3 is built from 15 residues. The CDR3 DNA follows: TGTGCCAGCAGCTTAGCGGGAGGGCCGTCAGAGACCCAGTACTTC. Translation gives CASSLAGGPSETQYF.